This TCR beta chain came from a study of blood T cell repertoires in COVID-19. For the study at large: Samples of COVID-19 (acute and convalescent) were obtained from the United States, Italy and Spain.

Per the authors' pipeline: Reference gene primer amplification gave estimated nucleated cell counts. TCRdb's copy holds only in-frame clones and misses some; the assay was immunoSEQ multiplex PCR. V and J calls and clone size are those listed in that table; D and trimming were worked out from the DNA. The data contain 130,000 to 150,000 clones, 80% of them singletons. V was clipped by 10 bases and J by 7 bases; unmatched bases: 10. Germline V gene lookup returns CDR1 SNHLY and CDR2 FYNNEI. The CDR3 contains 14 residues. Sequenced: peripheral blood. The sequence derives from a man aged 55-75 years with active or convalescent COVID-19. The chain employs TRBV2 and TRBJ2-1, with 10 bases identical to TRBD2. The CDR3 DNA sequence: TGTGCCACCCCCAAGCGGGAGGGCCAGAATGAGCAGTTCTTC. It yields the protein CATPKREGQNEQFF.